Listed below are T cell receptor beta chains from one sample, sequenced in a study of shared clonotypes between healthy human individuals. This table comes from immunoSEQ multiplex PCR, and its TCRdb copy is limited to in-frame clones, with some not included. The profile covers about 1.1 million clones, with around 78% appearing a single time and 0.6% to 0.75% taken by the ten largest. The sample comprised memory CD4+ T cells from PBMCs. The receptors derive from a man between 18 and 35 years old in good health. Some clones in this sample may be carry-over from other donors' samples. Both conserved end residues are part of each CDR3. The order of the fields is J gene, V gene, clone size, D gene, CDR3 protein, CDR3 DNA. D genes are given only for firm matches. Not all rows give a size; the values are once, few, many and, for expanded clones, a class.

>TRBJ2-5|TRBV28|-|TRBD1
CASIPGQGRETQYF
TGTGCCAGCATCCCGGGACAGGGGAGGGAGACCCAGTACTTC
>TRBJ2-7|TRBV13|-|-
CASSLSLGREGRREQYF
TGTGCCAGCAGCTTATCTTTAGGTCGTGAGGGGCGGAGAGAGCAGTACTTC
>TRBJ1-2|TRBV28|-|-
CASSPHSDGYGYTF
TGTGCCAGCAGTCCTCACTCGGACGGCTATGGCTACACCTTC
>TRBJ1-6|TRBV2|-|-
CASRTGLTNSPLHF
TGTGCCAGCAGGACAGGTTTGACGAATTCACCCCTCCACTTT
>TRBJ1-1|TRBV18|-|-
CASSEGPNTEAFF
TGTGCCAGCTCAGAGGGACCGAACACTGAAGCTTTCTTT
>TRBJ2-1|TRBV7-3|-|TRBD2
CASSRTSGRDEQFF
TGTGCCAGCAGCCGGACTAGCGGGAGGGATGAGCAGTTCTTC
>TRBJ1-1|TRBV27|-|-
CASSPGGNTEAFF
TGTGCCAGCAGCCCGGGGGGGAACACTGAAGCTTTCTTT
>TRBJ1-2|TRBV10-3|-|TRBD1
CASSYSGTGRVDGYTF
TGTGCCAGCAGTTACTCAGGGACAGGGCGAGTGGATGGCTACACCTTC
>TRBJ1-1|TRBV18|-|TRBD1
CASSPRTGGMNTEAFF
TGTGCCAGCTCACCCCGGACAGGCGGAATGAACACTGAAGCTTTCTTT
>TRBJ1-1|TRBV5-5|many|-
CASSLARGARAEAFF
TGTGCCAGCAGCTTGGCTAGGGGGGCGAGGGCTGAAGCTTTCTTT
>TRBJ2-7|TRBV7-8|-|-
CASSLDQGVSRIYEQYF
TGTGCCAGCAGCTTAGATCAGGGAGTAAGTCGGATTTACGAGCAGTACTTC
>TRBJ1-2|TRBV5-1|-|TRBD1
CASSPGTDGYGYTF
TGCGCCAGCAGCCCTGGGACAGATGGGTATGGCTACACCTTC
>TRBJ1-1|TRBV6-6|-|TRBD1
CASSYVRDSEAFF
TGTGCCAGCAGTTACGTCCGGGACAGCGAAGCTTTCTTT
>TRBJ2-3|TRBV27|few|TRBD2
CASTRLRGGSGEDTQYF
TGTGCCAGCACCCGGCTGCGGGGCGGGAGTGGGGAAGATACGCAGTATTTT
>TRBJ1-1|TRBV7-2|-|-
CASSLGGGATEAFF
TGTGCCAGCAGCTTAGGTGGAGGGGCCACTGAAGCTTTCTTT
>TRBJ1-1|TRBV7-6|-|-
CASSSVPPGTEAFF
TGTGCCAGCAGTTCTGTCCCGCCGGGCACTGAAGCTTTCTTT
>TRBJ2-1|TRBV28|-|TRBD2
CASRELAGKYNEQFF
TGTGCCAGCAGAGAACTAGCGGGGAAATACAATGAGCAGTTCTTC
>TRBJ2-1|TRBV27|-|-
CASSSRQSAYNEQFF
TGTGCCAGCAGTTCAAGACAGTCCGCCTACAATGAGCAGTTCTTC
>TRBJ2-3|TRBV5-4|-|TRBD2
CASRPGTSGDTQYF
TGTGCCAGCAGGCCCGGGACTAGCGGAGATACGCAGTATTTT
>TRBJ1-4|TRBV29-1|-|-
CSVVTQHNEKLFF
TGCAGCGTTGTTACCCAACATAATGAAAAACTGTTTTTT
>TRBJ2-2|TRBV20-1|-|-
CSARGPGELFF
TGCAGTGCTAGAGGGCCGGGGGAGCTGTTTTTT
>TRBJ2-3|TRBV30|-|TRBD2
CAWRLAGEGTDTQYF
TGTGCCTGGCGTTTAGCGGGAGAGGGGACAGATACGCAGTATTTT
>TRBJ2-1|TRBV7-3|-|TRBD2
CASSLAASGYPSSYNEQFF
TGTGCCAGCAGCTTAGCGGCTAGCGGGTACCCCAGCTCCTACAATGAGCAGTTCTTC
>TRBJ1-5|TRBV18|few|-
CASSPDTDQPQHF
TGTGCCAGCTCACCGGATACGGATCAGCCCCAGCATTTT
>TRBJ1-6|TRBV2|-|-
CASSRPNSPLHF
TGTGCCAGCAGTCGGCCGAATTCACCCCTCCACTTT
>TRBJ2-7|TRBV11-3|-|-
CASSLALAGEQYF
TGTGCCAGCAGCTTAGCACTAGCTGGCGAGCAGTACTTC
>TRBJ1-5|TRBV6-1|-|-
CASSEGKANNQPQHF
TGTGCCAGCAGTGAGGGTAAGGCCAACAATCAGCCCCAGCATTTT
>TRBJ2-7|TRBV7-2|few|-
CASSLEGRVYEQYF
TGTGCCAGCAGCTTAGAGGGGAGAGTCTACGAGCAGTACTTC
>TRBJ1-2|TRBV6-6|-|-
CASSPSDGKYGYTF
TGTGCCAGCAGCCCTTCGGACGGAAAATATGGCTACACCTTC
>TRBJ2-7|TRBV30|-|-
CAWTLLRGSGYEQYF
TGTGCCTGGACTCTACTCCGAGGGTCCGGGTACGAGCAGTACTTC
>TRBJ2-2|TRBV30|once|-
CAWNPETGVGELFF
TGTGCCTGGAACCCTGAGACGGGAGTAGGGGAGCTGTTTTTT
>TRBJ2-3|TRBV5-1|-|-
CASSLLMGGRSTDTQYF
TGCGCCAGCAGCCTACTGATGGGGGGCAGGAGCACAGATACGCAGTATTTT
>TRBJ1-1|TRBV6-4|-|-
CASSEQGYGTEAFF
TGTGCCAGCAGTGAGCAGGGGTATGGCACTGAAGCTTTCTTT
>TRBJ1-2|TRBV9|-|-
CASSFLGPYGYTF
TGTGCCAGCAGCTTTTTGGGCCCCTATGGCTACACCTTC
>TRBJ2-5|TRBV5-1|-|TRBD2
CASSSGTSAGQETQYF
TGCGCCAGCAGCTCGGGGACTAGCGCGGGTCAAGAGACCCAGTACTTC
>TRBJ2-5|TRBV28|once|TRBD2
CASSLFGGSSGETQYF
TGTGCCAGCAGTTTATTCGGGGGGTCTTCAGGGGAGACCCAGTACTTC
>TRBJ2-3|TRBV28|-|-
CASRPSSLGDTQYF
TGTGCCAGCAGACCGTCTAGTTTGGGAGATACGCAGTATTTT
>TRBJ2-1|TRBV7-8|-|TRBD1
CASSSFPYGTGEEQFF
TGTGCCAGCAGCTCCTTTCCCTACGGGACAGGTGAAGAGCAGTTCTTC
>TRBJ1-1|TRBV6-1|-|-
CASSEALSGIGTEAFF
TGTGCCAGCAGTGAAGCGCTATCAGGGATAGGCACTGAAGCTTTCTTT
>TRBJ2-2|TRBV28|few|-
CASSLNTGELFF
TGTGCCAGCAGTTTAAACACCGGGGAGCTGTTTTTT
>TRBJ2-7|TRBV6-1|-|-
CASQSMTTLALGQYF
TGTGCCAGCCAAAGCATGACTACTTTGGCGCTCGGGCAGTACTTC